Listed here are 11 T cell receptor beta chains from one sample, sequenced in a study of blood T cell repertoires in COVID-19. The assay was immunoSEQ multiplex PCR, and TCRdb's table has in-frame clones only and misses some. The repertoire holds around 250,000 clones, with more than 70% as singletons. What was sequenced was peripheral blood. These receptors were collected from a woman of 80 years or more with COVID-19, enrolled during active disease.

This chain links TRBV28 with TRBJ2-5; D gene ambiguous. V shed 5 bases and J shed 1 base, with 5 bases lying between them. This CDR3 comprises 12 residues. Germline V gene sequence: CDR1 MDHEN, CDR2 SYDVKM. CDR3 sequence reads: CASSPIQETQYF. In nucleotides, the CDR3 is TGTGCCAGCAGTCCCATCCAAGAGACCCAGTACTTC. Complete variable domain (other parts from reference TRBV28 and TRBJ2-5): DVKVTQSSRYLVKRTGEKVFLECVQDMDHENMFWYRQDPGLGLRLIYFSYDVKMKEKGDIPEGYSVSREKKERFSLILESASTNQTSMYLCASSPIQETQYFGPGTRLLVL.

Points on this clone: This sample includes further DNA sequences coding for the same CDR3. This chain uses TRBV28 with TRBJ2-2; 8 positions match TRBD1. CDR3 size: 14 residues. Germline CDR1 MDHEN, CDR2 SYDVKM. With 6 bases clipped from V and 1 base from J, the junction kept 1 base outside the gene matches. CDR3 coding DNA: TGTGCCAGCAGGGGGACAGGGAACACCGGGGAGCTGTTTTTT. Translated, it gives CASRGTGNTGELFF.

The V gene is TRBV3-1 (or the pseudogene TRBV3-2), the J gene TRBJ1-1, with TRBD1 identical over 9 bases. V trimming: 8 bases; J trimming: 5 bases; junction bases outside the gene matches: 6. Germline V gene lookup returns CDR1 LGHDT and CDR2 YNNKEL (reference sequence). The CDR3 extends over 13 amino acids. CDR3 region: CASVHRGRTEAFF. CDR3 bases: TGTGCCAGCGTACACAGGGGGCGGACTGAAGCTTTCTTT.

The J gene is TRBJ1-5, the V gene TRBV28; 8 nucleotides align to TRBD1. Germline CDR1 MDHEN, CDR2 SYDVKM. The CDR3 has 14 residues. Trimming took 7 bases from V and 5 from J; bases not matched to a gene: 7. The CDR3 sequence is CASILQGGHQPQHF. The CDR3 DNA reads as TGTGCCAGCATCCTACAGGGGGGGCATCAGCCCCAGCATTTT.

The rearrangement links TRBV10-2 to TRBJ2-1; no definite D call. This CDR3 is built from 12 residues. CDR1 WSHSY and CDR2 SAAADI come from the germline V gene. The ends were cut back, 5 bases at V and 7 bases at J, with 9 bases in the middle. The CDR3 sequence is CASSPGSNEQFF. DNA for the CDR3: TGCGCCAGCAGTCCAGGCTCGAATGAGCAGTTCTTC.

The chain joins TRBV7-3 to TRBJ2-7, with TRBD2 matching over 12 bases. The CDR3 length is 13 residues. Germline V gene data show CDR1 as SGHTA and CDR2 as FQGTGA. J was trimmed by 6 bases and V by 4 bases; bases with no gene match: 1. CDR3 protein: CASSSGLAGEQYF. The CDR3 region has the DNA TGTGCCAGCAGCTCGGGACTAGCGGGCGAGCAGTACTTC.

This sequence joins TRBV19 and TRBJ2-1; D is uncertain. The CDR3 spans 13 residues. The germline gives CDR1 LNHDA, CDR2 SQIVND (reference sequence). The ends were cut back, 6 bases at V and 5 bases at J, with 11 bases in the middle. CDR3 region: CASSPVLDNEQFF. The CDR3 bases are TGTGCCAGTAGCCCGGTACTCGACAATGAGCAGTTCTTC.

The chain couples TRBV6-1 to TRBJ2-5; D is ambiguous. The V end was cut by 3 bases, the J end by 5 bases, with 19 bases between. The germline V gene has CDR1 MNHNS and CDR2 SASEGT. This CDR3 has 16 amino acids. CDR3 bases: TGTGCCAGCAGTGACACACCGGAGCAGAGGTGGGAGACCCAGTACTTC. Encoded protein: CASSDTPEQRWETQYF.

This chain links TRBV4-2 with TRBJ1-1; 7 bases are shared with TRBD1. J gave up 0 bases and V 0 bases, and 7 bases lay outside the gene matches. There are 17 residues in the CDR3. From germline, CDR1 is LGHNA and CDR2 YNFKEQ. This CDR3 reads CASSQDLAGGMNTEAFF. CDR3 DNA sequence: TGTGCCAGCAGCCAAGATTTGGCAGGGGGGATGAACACTGAAGCTTTCTTT.

The chain couples TRBV7-2 to TRBJ2-1; 7 positions agree with TRBD1. The CDR3 sequence is 16 residues long. Trimming at V came to 1 base and at J to 3 bases, leaving 6 bases not matched to a gene. Germline-derived CDR1 and CDR2 are SGHTA and FQGNSA. CDR3 DNA: TGTGCCAGCAGCTTAGGACCGGGACAGTTCTACAATGAGCAGTTCTTC. It encodes CASSLGPGQFYNEQFF. Full variable domain (rest looked up from reference TRBV7-2 and TRBJ2-1): GAGVSQSPSNKVTEKGKDVELRCDPISGHTALYWYRQSLGQGLEFLIYFQGNSAPDKSGLPSDRFSAERTGGSVSTLTIQRTQQEDSAVYLCASSLGPGQFYNEQFFGPGTRLTVL.

The chain has TRBV6-5 and TRBJ1-4; no clear D. V was trimmed by 5 bases and J by 13 bases, leaving 11 bases between them. Germline lookup yields CDR1 MNHEY and CDR2 SVGAGI. The CDR3 runs 11 residues. The CDR3 coding sequence is TGTGCCAGCAGTCGACAAACGCTACTGTTTTTT. Translating it yields CASSRQTLLFF.